This T cell receptor (beta chain) was observed in a study of tumor-infiltrating lymphocytes in glioblastoma multiforme. CDR3 length: 15 residues. In germline, CDR1 is MDHEN, CDR2 SYDVKM. Losses at the gene ends were 7 bases for V and 5 bases for J; bases not matched to a gene: 11. This clonotype was seen more than once but under ten times. Three nested ARM-PCR rounds with V-beta and C-beta primers built TCRB libraries. These TCRB libraries lack any described unique molecular identifiers. TCRdb re-analysed the multiplex PCR reads in MiXCR, keeping a single row per CDR3 protein. The sample has 20,000 or so distinct CDR3 sequences, 65% to 75% seen once.

The clonotype comes from a male donor with glioblastoma. The rearrangement links TRBV28 to TRBJ1-5, with 7 bases identical to TRBD1. What was sequenced was peripheral blood. CDR3 residues: CASNILGQDDQPQHF. CDR3 nucleotides: TGTGCCAGCAATATTCTCGGACAGGACGATCAGCCCCAGCATTTT.